This T cell receptor beta chain stems from a study of post-analysis software for immune sequencing data. Whole-study context: The courses of disease that were included comprised relapsing-remitting, secondary progressive and progressive-relapsing multiple sclerosis.

cDNA libraries for TCR beta contained unique molecular identifiers. From about 0.98 to 11 million T cells, 500,000 or so cDNA molecules were obtained. Each CDR3 protein is one row after TCRdb ran MiXCR on the PCR reads. The sample holds just over 250,000 distinct CDR3 sequences, 36% seen once. As to this clonotype: Its matching antigen is unknown.

Study-wide results and caveats: F measure showed strong co-clustering of same-batch samples. Diversity measured as normalized Chao1 was significantly lower in multiple sclerosis patients than in controls.

Sequencing input: blood. The clonotype was recovered from a girl aged 5-17 years with multiple sclerosis.

The CDR3 nucleotides read TGTGCCAGCAGCCAAGGTGGCGGTCTCTCGAGGGAGCAGTACTTC. Encoded protein: CASSQGGGLSREQYF. The chain joins TRBV3-1 to TRBJ2-5; possible D gene TRBD2, 5 bases. Trimming removed 1 base from V and 11 bases from J, with 20 bases in between. From germline, CDR1 is LGHDT and CDR2 YNNKEL (reference sequence). CDR3 length equals 15 residues.